The 19 T cell receptor beta chains given below trace back to one sample, sequenced in a study of T cells in narcolepsy. Clones were read by immunoSEQ multiplex PCR, and TCRdb kept only the in-frame ones, dropping some. The sample lists roughly 34,000 clones, roughly 80% occurring once. The material sequenced was CD45RA- memory CD4+ T cells from PBMCs. These receptors all come from a human donor with narcolepsy.

V gene TRBV27 combines with J gene TRBJ2-1, with 8 bases that match TRBD2. Trimming took 5 bases from V and 15 from J; bases not matched to a gene: 12. CDR1 is MNHEY, CDR2 SMNVEV, per germline (reference sequence). CDR3 length: 13 residues. CDR3 residues: CASSRNAGGALFF. DNA for the CDR3: TGTGCCAGCAGTCGCAATGCCGGGGGGGCCCTGTTCTTC.

The V gene is TRBV28, the J gene TRBJ2-3; 7 bases align to TRBD1. The germline V gene encodes CDR1 MDHEN and CDR2 SYDVKM. V gave up 6 bases and J gave up 2 bases; unmatched junction bases: 14. The CDR3 runs to 17 residues. The CDR3 region is CASSPALGTAYTDTQYF. CDR3 nucleotide sequence: TGTGCCAGCAGCCCCGCCCTCGGGACAGCTTACACAGATACGCAGTATTTT.

This rearrangement joins TRBV7-9 to TRBJ1-4, with 7 bases matching TRBD1. Trimming at V came to 5 bases and at J to 5 bases, leaving 8 bases not matched to a gene. CDR3 length: 15 residues. Germline-derived CDR1 and CDR2 are SEHNR and FQNEAQ (reference sequence). In DNA, the CDR3 is TGTGCCAGCAGCCAACCGGGACAGCGGAATGAAAAACTGTTTTTT. Amino acid sequence: CASSQPGQRNEKLFF.

The rearrangement links TRBV5-1 to TRBJ2-5; TRBD2 aligns across 8 bases. CDR1 is SGHRS, CDR2 YFSETQ, per germline. V was clipped by 0 bases and J by 5 bases; unmatched bases: 3. This CDR3 spans 14 amino acids. The CDR3 loop reads CASSLGTSRETQYF. The CDR3, as DNA: TGCGCCAGCAGCTTGGGGACTAGCCGGGAGACCCAGTACTTC.

The chain employs TRBV15 and TRBJ1-4, with D perhaps matching TRBD1 (5 bases). V lost 0 bases and J 8 bases, leaving 13 bases between the germline ends. The CDR3 totals 15 residues. Germline CDR1 is LNHNV and CDR2 is YYDKDF (reference sequence). CDR3 DNA sequence: TGTGCCACCAGCAGAGAGCGGGGGGGTAGCGAAAAACTGTTTTTT. It translates to CATSRERGGSEKLFF. Supplemented by reference TRBV15 and TRBJ1-4, the full variable domain reads DAMVIQNPRYQVTQFGKPVTLSCSQTLNHNVMYWYQQKSSQAPKLLFHYYDKDFNNEADTPDNFQSRRPNTSFCFLDIRSPGLGDTAMYLCATSRERGGSEKLFFGSGTQLSVL.

The V gene is TRBV8-2, the J gene TRBJ2-6. TRBV8-2 is assigned pseudogene status. This CDR3 contains 17 residues. Here the CDR3 reads CGTALMITQSRANVLTF. Here the CDR3 DNA reads TGTGGCACCGCACTTATGATAACACAAAGTCGGGCCAACGTCCTGACTTTC.

The V gene is TRBV11-1, the J gene TRBJ1-1; D not resolved. The CDR3 totals 13 residues. V was pared by 2 bases and J by 5 bases, with 9 bases between. Germline V gene sequence: CDR1 SGHAT, CDR2 FQDESV (reference sequence). The CDR3 DNA follows: TGTGCCAGCAGCTTAAACAAGGCTACTGAAGCTTTCTTT. Amino acids: CASSLNKATEAFF.

The chain uses TRBV4-3 and TRBJ2-5, with D uncertain. The CDR3 length is 15 residues. Trimming removed 2 bases from V and 2 bases from J, with 12 bases in between. Germline CDR1 is LGHNA and CDR2 is YSLEER. This CDR3 reads CASSQTYNPQETQYF. The CDR3 nucleotides read TGCGCCAGCAGCCAAACTTACAACCCTCAAGAGACCCAGTACTTC.

V gene TRBV7-6 combines with J gene TRBJ2-2; D is unclear. This CDR3 is built from 12 residues. V was trimmed by 5 bases and J by 7 bases, leaving 8 bases between them. CDR1 SGHVS and CDR2 FNYEAQ come from the germline V gene. The CDR3 coding sequence is TGTGCCAGCAGCACAACTCACGGGGAGCTGTTTTTT. This sequence encodes CASSTTHGELFF.

This clone has a handful of counts. The V and J genes are TRBV30 and TRBJ1-5, with a weak D call TRBD1 (5 bases). Per germline, CDR1 GTSNPN and CDR2 SVGIG (reference sequence). V lost 0 bases and J 6 bases, leaving 12 bases between the germline ends. The CDR3 contains 14 residues. The CDR3 DNA follows: TGTGCCTGGAGTGTAGGGGTCGGGCCTCAGCCCCAGCATTTT. This translates into CAWSVGVGPQPQHF.

V is TRBV4-3 and J is TRBJ2-2, with a weak D call TRBD1 (6 bases). V lost 3 bases and J lost 4, with 9 bases in between. Germline V gives CDR1 LGHNA, CDR2 YSLEER. This CDR3 has 14 amino acids. The CDR3 reads CASSQGAGTGELFF. In nucleotides, the CDR3 is TGCGCCAGCAGCCAGGGGGCCGGCACCGGGGAGCTGTTTTTT.

The CDR3 reads CASSARLGTIYEQYF. The CDR3 nucleotides read TGTGCCAGCAGTGCCCGGTTGGGCACAATCTACGAGCAGTACTTC. This chain uses TRBV6-4 with TRBJ2-5; no clear D gene. The tail of the sequence fits TRBJ2-7 better, so the J call may be wrong. From germline, CDR1 is MRHNA and CDR2 SNTAGT. The CDR3 runs to 15 residues.

The rearrangement links TRBV11-2 to TRBJ2-7; a possible D gene is TRBD1 (5 bases). Germline CDR1 SGHAT, CDR2 FQNNGV. V shed 0 bases and J shed 2 bases, with 8 bases lying between them. This CDR3 comprises 14 residues. CDR3 in amino acids: CASSLDGAPYEQYF. In nucleotides, the CDR3 is TGTGCCAGCAGCTTAGATGGGGCCCCCTACGAGCAGTACTTC.

This chain connects TRBV9 to TRBJ2-7; tentative D call: TRBD2 (7 bases). The CDR3 has 14 amino acids. Per germline, CDR1 SGDLS and CDR2 YYNGEE. Deletions cut 3 bases from V and 3 bases from J, with 13 bases between. CDR3 residues: CASSAGDYNYEQYF. The DNA of the CDR3 is TGTGCCAGCAGCGCAGGGGACTACAACTACGAGCAGTACTTC.

The rearrangement links TRBV19 to TRBJ1-2, with 10 bases aligning to TRBD1. Trimming took 3 bases from V and 2 from J; bases not matched to a gene: 0. The CDR3 has 14 amino acids. The germline V gene has CDR1 LNHDA and CDR2 SQIVND (reference sequence). The chain's CDR3 is CASSMDRGNYGYTF. CDR3 nucleotides: TGTGCCAGTAGTATGGACAGGGGGAACTATGGCTACACCTTC.

The chain carries TRBV6-1 and TRBJ2-1; maybe TRBD1 (5 bases). Trimming cost V 4 bases and J 7 bases, with 8 bases left between them. The CDR3 length is 12 residues. Germline CDR1 MNHNS, CDR2 SASEGT. The CDR3 region is CASSGQRNEQFF. Here the CDR3 DNA reads TGTGCCAGCAGTGGACAGAGAAATGAGCAGTTCTTC.

The V gene is TRBV5-4, the J gene TRBJ2-3; D call uncertain. The V end was cut by 0 bases, the J end by 5 bases, with 7 bases between. Germline V lookup: CDR1 SGHNT, CDR2 YYREEE (reference sequence). There are 13 residues in the CDR3. CDR3 sequence: CASSLGSQDTQYF. CDR3 sequence (DNA): TGTGCCAGCAGCTTGGGCTCCCAAGATACGCAGTATTTT.

This sequence joins TRBV2 and TRBJ1-2; D is unresolved. Trimming took off 4 bases at V and 12 bases at J, with 15 bases between the two ends. Germline V gene sequence: CDR1 SNHLY, CDR2 FYNNEI. There are 12 residues in the CDR3. The CDR3 reads CASSAPGGVNTF. CDR3 sequence (DNA): TGTGCCAGCAGTGCCCCGGGAGGAGTGAACACCTTC. Looking up the rest from reference TRBV2 and TRBJ1-2 gives the full variable domain: EPEVTQTPSHQVTQMGQEVILRCVPISNHLYFYWYRQILGQKVEFLVSFYNNEISEKSEIFDDQFSVERPDGSNFTLKIRSTKLEDSAMYFCASSAPGGVNTFGSGTRLTVV.

This clone has only one observation. The DNA for the CDR3 is TGTGCCTGGAGTGTTGGAATGGGGGCTTCACCCCTCCACTTT. Amino acids: CAWSVGMGASPLHF. The rearrangement links TRBV30 to TRBJ1-6, with a tentative D call TRBD1 (6 bases). Per the germline V gene, CDR1 is GTSNPN and CDR2 is SVGIG (reference sequence). This CDR3 has 14 residues. Trimming took off 0 bases at V and 9 bases at J, with 12 bases between the two ends.